This TCR beta chain emerged from a study of Ad26.COV2.S vaccination and SARS-CoV-2 variants. Treatment specified: around 19 received Ad26.COV2.S at low or high dose, single or two shots; roughly five received placebo; per-sample allocation not given. Sampling took place 63 days after the first vaccine or placebo injection. In germline, CDR1 is SGHAT, CDR2 FQNNGV. Between the trimmed V and J ends, which lost 5 bases and 1 base, there was a span of 12 bases. This CDR3 is built from 14 residues. Repertoires were generated with immunoSEQ multiplex PCR, while TCRdb's copy carries only in-frame clones and drops some. The data show more than 300,000 clones, approximately 86% seen once.

J is TRBJ2-7 and V is TRBV11-2, with unresolved D. Specimen: peripheral blood, collected in a trial of Ad26.COV2.S vaccine versus placebo. This sequence originates from a person between 18 and 59 years old who received the Ad26.COV2.S COVID-19 vaccine or a placebo. CDR3 nucleotide sequence: TGTGCCAGCAGCCCTGAGGCAGGTTCCTACGAGCAGTACTTC. This gives the protein CASSPEAGSYEQYF.